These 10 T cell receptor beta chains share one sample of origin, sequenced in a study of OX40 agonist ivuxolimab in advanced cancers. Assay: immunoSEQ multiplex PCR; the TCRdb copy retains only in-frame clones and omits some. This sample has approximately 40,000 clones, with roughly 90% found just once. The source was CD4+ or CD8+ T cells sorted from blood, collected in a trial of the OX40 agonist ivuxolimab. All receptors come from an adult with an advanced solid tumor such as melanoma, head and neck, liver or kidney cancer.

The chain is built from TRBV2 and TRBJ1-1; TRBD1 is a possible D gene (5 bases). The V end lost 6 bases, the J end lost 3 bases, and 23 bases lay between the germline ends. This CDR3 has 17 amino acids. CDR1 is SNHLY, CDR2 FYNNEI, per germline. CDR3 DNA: TGTGCCAGCAGCGACGCACTGGCCTATGTGGGGGACACTGAAGCTTTCTTT. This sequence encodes CASSDALAYVGDTEAFF.

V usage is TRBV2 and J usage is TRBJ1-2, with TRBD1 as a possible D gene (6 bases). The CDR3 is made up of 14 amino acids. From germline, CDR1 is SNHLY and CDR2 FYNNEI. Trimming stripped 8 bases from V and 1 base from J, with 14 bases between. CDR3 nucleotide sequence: TGTGCCAGCTTCCAGGGGACCTTTAACTATGGCTACACCTTC. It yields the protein CASFQGTFNYGYTF.

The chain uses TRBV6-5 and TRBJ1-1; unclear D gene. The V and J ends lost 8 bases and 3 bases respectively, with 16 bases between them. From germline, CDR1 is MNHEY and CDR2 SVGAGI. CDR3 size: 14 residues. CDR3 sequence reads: CASGPGPYYTEAFF. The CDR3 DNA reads TGTGCCAGCGGACCGGGTCCTTACTACACTGAAGCTTTCTTT.

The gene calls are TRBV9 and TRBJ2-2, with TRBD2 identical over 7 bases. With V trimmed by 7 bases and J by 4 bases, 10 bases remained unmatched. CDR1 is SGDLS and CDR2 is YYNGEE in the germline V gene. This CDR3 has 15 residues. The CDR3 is CASADGSGGTGELFF. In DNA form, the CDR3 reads TGTGCCAGCGCGGATGGGTCGGGAGGCACCGGGGAGCTGTTTTTT. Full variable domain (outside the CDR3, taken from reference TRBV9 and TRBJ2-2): DSGVTQTPKHLITATGQRVTLRCSPRSGDLSVYWYQQSLDQGLQFLIQYYNGEERAKGNILERFSAQQFPDLHSELNLSSLELGDSALYFCASADGSGGTGELFFGEGSRLTVL.

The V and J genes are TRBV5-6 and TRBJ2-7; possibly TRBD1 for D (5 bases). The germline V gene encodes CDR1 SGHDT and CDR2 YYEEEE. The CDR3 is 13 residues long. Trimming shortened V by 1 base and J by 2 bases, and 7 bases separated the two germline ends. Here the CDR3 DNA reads TGTGCCAGCAGCTTGTACAGGACCTACGAGCAGTACGTC. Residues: CASSLYRTYEQYV.

CDR3 DNA: TGTGCCAGCAGTGACAGGCCCTACGAGCAGTACTTC. Translating it yields CASSDRPYEQYF. The chain links TRBV6-6 to TRBJ2-7; the D gene is possibly TRBD1 (6 bases). The CDR3 runs to 12 residues. Looked up from germline, CDR1 is MNHNY and CDR2 is SVGAGI (reference sequence). The V end was cut by 5 bases, the J end by 2 bases, with 7 bases between.

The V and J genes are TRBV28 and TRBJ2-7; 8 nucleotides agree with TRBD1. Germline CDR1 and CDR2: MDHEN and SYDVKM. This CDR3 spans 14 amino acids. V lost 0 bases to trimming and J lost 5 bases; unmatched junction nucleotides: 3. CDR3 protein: CASSLWDREDEQYF. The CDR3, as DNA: TGTGCCAGCAGTTTATGGGACAGGGAAGACGAGCAGTACTTC.

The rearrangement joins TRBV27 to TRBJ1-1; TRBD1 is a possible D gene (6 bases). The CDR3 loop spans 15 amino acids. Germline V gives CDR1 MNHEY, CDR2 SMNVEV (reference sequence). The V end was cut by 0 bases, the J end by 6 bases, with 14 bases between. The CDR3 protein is CASSLSGRGSAEAFF. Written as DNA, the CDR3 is TGTGCCAGCAGTTTATCGGGCAGGGGCTCGGCTGAAGCTTTCTTT.

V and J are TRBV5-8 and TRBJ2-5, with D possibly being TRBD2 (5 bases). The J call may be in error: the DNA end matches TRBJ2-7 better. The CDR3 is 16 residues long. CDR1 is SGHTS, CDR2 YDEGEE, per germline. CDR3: CASSLGPAGPFYEQYF. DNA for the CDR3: TGTGCCAGCAGCTTGGGCCCGGCGGGTCCCTTCTACGAGCAGTACTTC.

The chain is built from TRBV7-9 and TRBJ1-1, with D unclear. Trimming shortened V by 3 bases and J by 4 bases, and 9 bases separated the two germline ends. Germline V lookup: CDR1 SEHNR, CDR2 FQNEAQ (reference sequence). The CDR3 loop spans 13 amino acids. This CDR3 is CASSLGVGTEAFF. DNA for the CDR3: TGTGCCAGCAGCTTGGGAGTCGGCACTGAAGCTTTCTTT.